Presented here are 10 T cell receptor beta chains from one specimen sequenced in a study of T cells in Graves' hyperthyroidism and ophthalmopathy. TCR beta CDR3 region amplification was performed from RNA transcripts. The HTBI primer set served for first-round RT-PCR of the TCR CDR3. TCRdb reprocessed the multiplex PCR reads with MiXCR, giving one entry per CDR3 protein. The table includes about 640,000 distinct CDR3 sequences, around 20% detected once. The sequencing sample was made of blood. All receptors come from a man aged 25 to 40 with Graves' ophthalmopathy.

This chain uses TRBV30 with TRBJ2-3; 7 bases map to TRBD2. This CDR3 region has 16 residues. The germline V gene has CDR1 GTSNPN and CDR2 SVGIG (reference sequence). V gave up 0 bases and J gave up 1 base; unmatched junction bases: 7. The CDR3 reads CAWSVGAGVGTDTQYF. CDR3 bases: TGTGCCTGGAGTGTAGGGGCGGGAGTAGGCACAGATACGCAGTATTTT.

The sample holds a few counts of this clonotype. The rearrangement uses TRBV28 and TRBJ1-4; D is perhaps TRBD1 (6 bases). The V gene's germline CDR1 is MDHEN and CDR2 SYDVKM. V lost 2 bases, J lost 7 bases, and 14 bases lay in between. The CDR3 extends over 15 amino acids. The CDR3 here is CASSLPQGVVEKLFF. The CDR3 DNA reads TGTGCCAGCAGTTTACCACAGGGAGTGGTTGAAAAACTGTTTTTT.

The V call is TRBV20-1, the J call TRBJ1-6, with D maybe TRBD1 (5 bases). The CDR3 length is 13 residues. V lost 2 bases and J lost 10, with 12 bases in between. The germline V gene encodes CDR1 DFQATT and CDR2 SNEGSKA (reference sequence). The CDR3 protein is CSARQGVVSPLHF. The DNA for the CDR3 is TGCAGTGCTAGACAGGGTGTAGTCTCACCCCTCCACTTT.

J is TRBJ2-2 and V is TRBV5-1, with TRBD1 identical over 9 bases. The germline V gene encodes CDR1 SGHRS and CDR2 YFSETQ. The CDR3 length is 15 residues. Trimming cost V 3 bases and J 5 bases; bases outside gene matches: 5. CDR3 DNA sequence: TGCGCCAGCAGCTCAGGACAGGGGCAAACCGGGGAGCTGTTTTTT. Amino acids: CASSSGQGQTGELFF.

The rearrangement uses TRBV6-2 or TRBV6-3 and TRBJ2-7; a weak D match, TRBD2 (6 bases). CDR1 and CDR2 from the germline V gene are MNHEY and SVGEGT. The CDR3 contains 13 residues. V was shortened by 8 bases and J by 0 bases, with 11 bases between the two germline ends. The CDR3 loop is CASAGGASYEQYF. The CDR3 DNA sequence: TGTGCCAGCGCGGGCGGGGCCTCCTACGAGCAGTACTTC.

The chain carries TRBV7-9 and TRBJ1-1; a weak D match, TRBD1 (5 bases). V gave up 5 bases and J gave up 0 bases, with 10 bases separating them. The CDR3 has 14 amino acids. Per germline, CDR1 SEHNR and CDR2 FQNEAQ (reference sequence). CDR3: CASSVDRLNTEAFF. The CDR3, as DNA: TGTGCCAGCAGCGTTGACAGACTGAACACTGAAGCTTTCTTT.

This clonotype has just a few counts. CDR3 nucleotides: TGTGCCAGCAGCCCAGTAGCGGGGACCCAAGAGACCCAGTACTTC. Its translation: CASSPVAGTQETQYF. This chain joins TRBV3-1 and TRBJ2-5; 8 nucleotides align to TRBD2. The CDR3 runs to 15 residues. With V trimmed by 4 bases and J by 1 base, 5 bases remained unmatched. The germline V gene has CDR1 LGHDT and CDR2 YNNKEL (reference sequence).

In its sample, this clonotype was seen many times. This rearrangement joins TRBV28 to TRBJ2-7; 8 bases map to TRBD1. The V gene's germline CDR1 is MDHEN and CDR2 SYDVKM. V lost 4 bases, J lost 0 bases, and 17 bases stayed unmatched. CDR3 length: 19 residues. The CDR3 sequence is CASSSDRGQTHTRSYEQYF. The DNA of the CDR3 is TGTGCCAGCAGTTCCGACAGGGGACAAACCCATACCCGCTCCTACGAGCAGTACTTC.

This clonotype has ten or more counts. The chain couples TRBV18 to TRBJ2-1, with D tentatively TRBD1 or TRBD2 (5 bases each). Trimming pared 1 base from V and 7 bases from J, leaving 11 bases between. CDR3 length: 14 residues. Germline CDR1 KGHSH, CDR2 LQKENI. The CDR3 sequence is CASSPQGRRNEQFF. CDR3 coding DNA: TGTGCCAGCTCACCACAGGGACGGCGTAATGAGCAGTTCTTC.

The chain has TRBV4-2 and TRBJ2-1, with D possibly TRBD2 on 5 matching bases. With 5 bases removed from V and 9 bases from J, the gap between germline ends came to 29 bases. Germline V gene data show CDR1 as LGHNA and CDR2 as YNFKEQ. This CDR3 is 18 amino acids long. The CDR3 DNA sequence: TGTGCCAGCAGCTTATATGAGGGCCCGCGAGGTTCGGAGAGTGAGCAGTTCTTC. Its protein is CASSLYEGPRGSESEQFF.